A selection of T cell receptor beta chains follows, all from one sample in a study of T cell changes during pregnancy in multiple sclerosis. The data were produced by immunoSEQ multiplex PCR, yet TCRdb's version contains in-frame clones alone and is incomplete. Seen here are over 90,000 clones, about 93% observed once, and the top ten hold roughly 0.99%. The input for sequencing was peripheral blood, taken after pregnancy. These receptors were obtained from a female donor with multiple sclerosis, enrolled in a pregnancy study. Each CDR3 is given with its conserved first and last residue. The D gene is left open where the match is weak. For some rows the clone size is stated as once, few or many, or as a class when expanded; others skip it.

j_call d_call v_call clone_size cdr3_aa cdr3_nt
TRBJ2-2 NA TRBV7-2 NA CASSLARARDTGELFF TGTGCCAGCAGCTTAGCTCGGGCGCGGGATACTGGGGAGCTGTTTTTT
TRBJ2-7 NA TRBV28 NA CASSTSSAGLGEQYF TGTGCCAGCAGCACTTCTTCTGCGGGACTGGGGGAGCAGTACTTC
TRBJ2-7 TRBD2 TRBV14 NA CASSVSLAGTFYEQYF TGTGCCAGCAGCGTTTCTCTAGCGGGCACATTCTACGAGCAGTACTTC
TRBJ2-3 NA TRBV4-2 NA CASSQRDSLDTQYF TGTGCCAGCAGCCAGAGGGACTCTCTGGATACGCAGTATTTT
TRBJ1-1 NA TRBV6-1 NA CASSSTGRTEAFF TGTGCCAGCAGTTCGACAGGAAGGACTGAAGCTTTCTTT
TRBJ1-2 NA TRBV28 NA CASSLLRGGVGGYTF TGTGCCAGCAGCTTACTAAGGGGTGGAGTGGGAGGCTACACCTTC
TRBJ2-1 TRBD2 TRBV4-2 NA CASSQGLAGSAYNEQFF TGTGCCAGCAGCCAAGGACTAGCGGGCTCAGCCTACAATGAGCAGTTCTTC
TRBJ2-7 TRBD1 TRBV4-1 NA CASSQVGTGPVEQYF TGCGCCAGCAGCCAAGTAGGGACAGGGCCTGTGGAGCAGTACTTC
TRBJ1-1 NA TRBV6-6 NA CASSSSSGTEAFF TGTGCCAGCAGCTCCTCATCGGGCACTGAAGCTTTCTTT
TRBJ2-5 TRBD2 TRBV4-1 NA CASSQGLASETQYF TGCGCCAGCAGCCAGGGACTAGCTTCCGAGACCCAGTACTTC
TRBJ1-5 NA TRBV6-1 NA CASSDSQPQHF TGTGCCAGCAGTGATAGTCAGCCCCAGCATTTT
TRBJ2-1 NA TRBV27 NA CASSSQADNEQFF TGTGCCAGCAGTTCCCAAGCGGACAATGAGCAGTTCTTC
TRBJ1-1 TRBD1 TRBV6-1 NA CASSEAPDRATEAFF TGTGCCAGCAGTGAAGCCCCGGACAGGGCCACTGAAGCTTTCTTT
TRBJ2-5 TRBD2 TRBV10-3 once CAISESVGLASETQYF TGTGCCATCAGTGAGTCGGTGGGACTAGCGTCCGAGACCCAGTACTTC
TRBJ2-4 NA TRBV4-3 NA CASSQDSGVVNIQYF TGCGCCAGCAGCCAAGATTCGGGGGTTGTTAACATTCAGTACTTC
TRBJ1-1 NA TRBV27 NA CASSPGTNRNTEAFF TGTGCCAGCAGTCCGGGGACTAACAGGAACACTGAAGCTTTCTTT
TRBJ1-5 NA TRBV28 NA CASRAQLMNQPQHF TGTGCCAGCAGGGCACAATTGATGAATCAGCCCCAGCATTTT
TRBJ2-7 NA TRBV7-9 NA CASLGQGYEQYF TGTGCCAGCTTGGGTCAGGGCTACGAGCAGTACTTC
TRBJ1-2 TRBD1 TRBV27 NA CASSLGTGPYGYTF TGTGCCAGCAGTCTGGGGACAGGGCCCTATGGCTACACCTTC
TRBJ2-6 NA TRBV5-1 once CASSFPRVTGANVLTF TGCGCCAGCAGCTTCCCCCGCGTAACTGGGGCCAACGTCCTGACTTTC
TRBJ2-3 TRBD1 TRBV7-3 NA CASSTGQGITSTDTQYF TGTGCCAGCAGCACGGGACAGGGGATAACTAGCACAGATACGCAGTATTTT
TRBJ1-4 TRBD1 TRBV4-2 NA CASSQGGQGGLGEKLFF TGTGCCAGCAGCCAGGGGGGACAGGGTGGACTTGGAGAAAAACTGTTTTTT
TRBJ2-1 TRBD2 TRBV9 NA CASSVALAGGIDNEQFF TGTGCCAGCAGCGTAGCACTAGCGGGTGGTATAGACAATGAGCAGTTCTTC
TRBJ1-1 NA TRBV30 NA CAWSVWGATEAFF TGTGCCTGGAGTGTCTGGGGAGCCACTGAAGCTTTCTTT
TRBJ2-3 NA TRBV5-6 NA CASSLVPGADTQYF TGTGCCAGCAGCTTGGTGCCCGGAGCAGATACGCAGTATTTT
TRBJ2-1 TRBD2 TRBV28 NA CASSFSGLGDDEQFF TGTGCCAGCAGTTTCTCGGGACTAGGTGACGATGAGCAGTTCTTC
TRBJ1-2 TRBD1 TRBV9 NA CASSVEGTGSYGYTF TGTGCCAGCAGCGTAGAGGGGACAGGGTCCTATGGCTACACCTTC
TRBJ2-3 TRBD2 TRBV19 once CASSILAGAPDTQYF TGTGCCAGTAGTATTCTAGCGGGAGCCCCAGATACGCAGTATTTT
TRBJ2-7 TRBD1 TRBV27 NA CASSRARTGLDEQYF TGTGCCAGCAGTCGGGCCAGGACAGGTTTGGACGAGCAGTACTTC
TRBJ1-2 NA TRBV2 NA CASSGTVRNGYTF TGTGCCAGCAGTGGGACAGTCCGGAATGGCTACACCTTC
TRBJ1-3 TRBD1 TRBV5-1 NA CASSLEGTGGYGNTIYF TGCGCCAGCAGCTTGGAGGGGACAGGGGGCTACGGAAACACCATATATTTT
TRBJ2-7 TRBD2 TRBV5-5 NA CASRLGLAGDYEQYF TGTGCCAGCAGATTAGGACTAGCGGGAGACTACGAGCAGTACTTC
TRBJ1-2 NA TRBV6-5 NA CASSYRPSMHSGYTF TGTGCCAGCAGTTACCGTCCTAGTATGCACTCTGGCTACACCTTC
TRBJ2-7 NA TRBV7-8 NA CASSPNIVRSYEQYF TGTGCCAGCAGCCCCAACATTGTCCGCTCCTACGAGCAGTACTTC
TRBJ2-7 TRBD1 TRBV19 NA CASSPPLGRGHRYEQYF TGTGCCAGTAGTCCTCCTCTTGGCAGGGGGCATCGCTACGAGCAGTACTTC
TRBJ2-3 TRBD2 TRBV11-2 NA CASSLLAGGSTDTQYF TGTGCCAGCAGCTTATTAGCGGGAGGGAGCACAGATACGCAGTATTTT
TRBJ1-2 NA TRBV29-1 NA CSVDHFYGYTF TGCAGCGTTGACCACTTCTATGGCTACACCTTC
TRBJ2-7 TRBD2 TRBV7-8 NA CASSLETSAIGVGEQYF TGTGCCAGCAGCTTAGAGACTAGCGCTATCGGGGTGGGCGAGCAGTACTTC
TRBJ1-4 TRBD1 TRBV6-4 NA CASSDTGDLIIASTNEKLFF TGTGCCAGCAGTGACACAGGGGACCTGATAATCGCTTCAACTAATGAAAAACTGTTTTTT
TRBJ2-2 TRBD2 TRBV19 NA CASGTSGSGTGELFF TGTGCCAGTGGGACTAGCGGGAGCGGAACCGGGGAGCTGTTTTTT
TRBJ1-1 TRBD1 TRBV9 NA CASSVGVGAGGMNTEAFF TGTGCCAGCAGCGTGGGTGTTGGGGCAGGGGGTATGAACACTGAAGCTTTCTTT
TRBJ1-2 TRBD1 TRBV2 NA CASSVMTGGSYGYTF TGTGCCAGCAGTGTAATGACAGGGGGCTCCTATGGCTACACCTTC
TRBJ2-7 NA TRBV19 NA CASSRGQTYEQYF TGTGCCAGTAGTCGTGGACAGACCTACGAGCAGTACTTC
TRBJ2-2 NA TRBV4-1 NA CASSWQPGQSTGELFF TGCGCCAGCAGCTGGCAACCGGGACAATCGACCGGGGAGCTGTTTTTT
TRBJ2-5 NA TRBV5-4 once CASSRGRQAQQETQYF TGTGCCAGCAGCCGAGGCCGACAGGCACAACAAGAGACCCAGTACTTC
TRBJ1-2 NA TRBV29-1 NA CSVEDGDDRNYGYTF TGCAGCGTTGAAGATGGGGATGACAGGAACTATGGCTACACCTTC
TRBJ2-2 TRBD2 TRBV4-2 NA CASSQVSSGSLSNTGELFF TGTGCCAGCAGCCAAGTTTCTAGCGGGAGTTTGTCGAACACCGGGGAGCTGTTTTTT
TRBJ2-1 TRBD2 TRBV6-1 few CASSELAGSYNEQFF TGTGCCAGCAGTGAATTAGCGGGCTCCTACAATGAGCAGTTCTTC
TRBJ1-5 TRBD1 TRBV5-1 NA CASSLEGAGNQPQHF TGCGCCAGCAGCTTAGAGGGGGCGGGCAATCAGCCCCAGCATTTT
TRBJ2-3 TRBD2 TRBV27 NA CASTLRGAADTQYF TGTGCCAGCACCTTGCGGGGGGCGGCAGATACGCAGTATTTT
TRBJ2-1 NA TRBV29-1 NA CSVEQRLYNEQFF TGCAGCGTTGAGCAGAGACTATACAATGAGCAGTTCTTC
TRBJ1-4 NA TRBV5-4 NA CASSLATDSNEKLFF TGTGCCAGCAGCTTGGCGACAGATTCTAATGAAAAACTGTTTTTT
TRBJ1-2 TRBD1 TRBV27 NA CASSSRRTGWGYTF TGTGCCAGCAGTTCGCGAAGGACAGGGTGGGGCTACACCTTC
TRBJ2-2 TRBD1 TRBV7-3 NA CASSLMGGTGFLRNTGELFF TGTGCCAGCAGCCTAATGGGGGGGACAGGGTTTCTTCGGAACACCGGGGAGCTGTTTTTT